This T cell receptor beta chain was captured in a study of T cell responses to AZD1222 COVID-19 vaccine. Study conclusions and caveats: After the peak T cell response, and only then, were repertoires sampled. Only a handful of AZD1222 recipients tested seropositive at baseline. Reportedly, close to half of spike-specific TCRs are directed against unmutated variant regions. Most donors were white British and more were female, and clonal diversity was possibly underestimated.

On this clone: The antigen remains unidentified.

Sequenced by immunoSEQ multiplex PCR; TCRdb stores in-frame clones only, minus some. The sample contains 100,000 or so clones, 88% of which appear only once. The germline gives CDR1 LGHDT, CDR2 YNNKEL (reference sequence). This CDR3 region has 14 residues. V lost 4 bases and J lost 0, with 7 bases in between. Material: peripheral blood, obtained on day 0 of AZD1222 vaccination. The chain recombines TRBV3-1 (or the pseudogene TRBV3-2) with TRBJ1-3; D remains ambiguous. The sequence derives from an adult in good health. CDR3 in DNA: TGTGCCAGCAGCCCTAGGTCCTCTGGAAACACCATATATTTT. The encoded protein is CASSPRSSGNTIYF.